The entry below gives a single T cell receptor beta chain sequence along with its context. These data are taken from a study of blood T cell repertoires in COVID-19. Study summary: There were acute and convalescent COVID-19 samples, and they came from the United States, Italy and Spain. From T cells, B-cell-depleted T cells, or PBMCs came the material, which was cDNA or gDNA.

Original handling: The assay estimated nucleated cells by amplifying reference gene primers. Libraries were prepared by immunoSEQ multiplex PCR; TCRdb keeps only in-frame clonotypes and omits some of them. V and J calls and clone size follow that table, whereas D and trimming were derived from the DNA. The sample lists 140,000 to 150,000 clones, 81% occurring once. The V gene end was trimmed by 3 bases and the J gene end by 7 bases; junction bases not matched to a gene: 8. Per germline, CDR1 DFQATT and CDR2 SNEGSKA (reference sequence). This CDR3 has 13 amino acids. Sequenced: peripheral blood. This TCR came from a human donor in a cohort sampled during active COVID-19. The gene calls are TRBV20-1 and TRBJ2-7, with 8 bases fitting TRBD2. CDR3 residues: CSASKRELGEQYF. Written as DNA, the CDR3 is TGCAGTGCTAGTAAGCGGGAGCTGGGGGAGCAGTACTTC.